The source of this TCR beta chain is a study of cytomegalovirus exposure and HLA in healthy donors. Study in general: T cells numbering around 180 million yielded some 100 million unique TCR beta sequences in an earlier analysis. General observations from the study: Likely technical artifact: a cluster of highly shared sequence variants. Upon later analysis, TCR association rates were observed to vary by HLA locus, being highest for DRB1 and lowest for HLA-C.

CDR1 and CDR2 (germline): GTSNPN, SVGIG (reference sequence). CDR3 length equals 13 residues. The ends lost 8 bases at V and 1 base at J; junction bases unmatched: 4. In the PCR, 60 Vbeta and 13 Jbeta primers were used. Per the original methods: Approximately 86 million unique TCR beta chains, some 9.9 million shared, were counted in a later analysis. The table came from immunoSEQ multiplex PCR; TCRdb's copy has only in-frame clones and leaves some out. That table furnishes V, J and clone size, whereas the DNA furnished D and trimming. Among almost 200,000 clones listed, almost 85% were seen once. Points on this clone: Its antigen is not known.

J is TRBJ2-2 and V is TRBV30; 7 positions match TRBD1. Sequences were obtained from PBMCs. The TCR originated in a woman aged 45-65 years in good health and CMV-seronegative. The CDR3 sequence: CARDRENTGELFF. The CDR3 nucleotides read TGTGCCAGAGACAGGGAGAACACCGGGGAGCTGTTTTTT. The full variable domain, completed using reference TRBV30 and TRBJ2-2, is SQTIHQWPATLVQPVGSPLSLECTVEGTSNPNLYWYRQAAGRGLQLLFYSVGIGQISSEVPQNLSASRPQDRQFILSSKKLLLSDSGFYLCARDRENTGELFFGEGSRLTVL.